This T cell receptor beta chain was identified during a study of shared clonotypes between healthy human individuals. Regarding the study as a whole: Of the naive CD4 clonotypes, about 5% were shared across several donors. The sole specimen, blood, was sampled, and tissue repertoires likely differ.

Naive CD8 populations comprised CD45RO-negative cells positively selected for CCR7, excluding terminally differentiated effector memory CD45RA+ cells. Every contributor of samples was a Caucasian grown-up residing in Nashville, Tennessee. On this clone: Its antigen is unknown.

Clones were sequenced by immunoSEQ multiplex PCR, and TCRdb holds only the in-frame ones, with some missing. The table lists roughly 2.1 million clones, approximately 94% of them singletons. Germline values: CDR1 SQVTM, CDR2 ANQGSEA. The CDR3 runs 16 residues. V was trimmed by 5 bases and J by 0 bases, leaving 16 bases between them. The sequencing input was naive CD8+ T cells from PBMCs. V and J are TRBV29-1 and TRBJ2-2, with a weak D call TRBD2 (6 bases). This sequence originates from a young man in good health. Some clones in this sample may be carry-over from other donors' samples. DNA for the CDR3: TGCAGCGTTAACCCGCGGGAAGGGGCGAACACCGGGGAGCTGTTTTTT. Translated, it gives CSVNPREGANTGELFF.